This T cell receptor beta chain is from a study of T cell responses to AZD1222 COVID-19 vaccine listed by TCRdb under 2021. With regard to the full study: AZD1222 recipients with second doses at about 4 weeks or about 12 weeks were pooled, because spike-specific TCR depth and breadth did not differ between schedules. A total of 230 to 250 trial participants underwent TCR sequencing, of whom about 210 received two doses of AZD1222 and 26 received two doses of the MenACWY control vaccine. Trial participants were enrolled by age into 18-55, 56-69 and 70-plus year subgroups, with about 150, 28 and 57 TCR-sequenced participants respectively.

The time point tag for this specimen amounts to: baseline before first vaccination. Samples from vaccinated people were obtained from the UK trials COV001 and COV002, which included a single-blind randomized controlled phase 2/3 trial of AZD1222 (ChAdOx1 nCoV-19) in healthy adults. For TCRbeta chain sequencing, PBMC samples were collected from trial participants at day 0 and at day 28 after the second dose. The CDR3 regions of human TCRbeta chains were analyzed by immunosequencing. As for how the authors treated the data: TCRs in the repertoires were compared against a reference library of SARS-CoV-2-specific TCRs that had been generated with the MIRA antigen-specificity platform. Breadth was defined as the fraction of unique TCRs that were SARS-CoV-2-associated. Depth was defined as the fraction of total T cells that were SARS-CoV-2-associated. Using the MIRA data, each spike-specific TCR was assigned both to the spike region to which the TCR was reactive and to a CD4 or CD8 class. Log10-transformed breadth and depth values were compared by one-way ANOVA with Sidak's multiple comparisons tests. TCRdb's version of the immuneACCESS table is confined to in-frame rearrangements and falls short of the full clone set. An unresolved V gene accounts for under half of the shortfall where checked; the remainder is of unknown origin. V, J and clone size reflect that table, while D and trimming were determined from the DNA. The sample data list approximately 110,000 clones, and about 80% of these were observed just once. The top ten clonotypes cover 5% of the sample.

The research as a whole found: After two AZD1222 doses, both the breadth and the depth of spike-specific TCRs were significantly higher than at day 0 and than in MenACWY recipients. Nearly half of unique spike-specific TCRs reportedly recognized epitopes outside regions mutated in the B.1.351 and B.1.1.7 variants. Participants were mostly white British, with more females than males. The authors suggested clonal diversity may have been underestimated. The 56-69-year group was small, and its depth increase did not reach significance, likely because of low power. Conclusions about previously exposed vaccinees are limited, since just five or six AZD1222 recipients were seropositive for SARS-CoV-2 at baseline. The vaccine-associated CD4 TCRs covered the entire spike protein, and the dominant responses fell in regions 160-218 and 743-854. No day 14 peak-response samples were available, so repertoires were characterized only after the peak T cell response.

In its sample, this clone was seen once. What this receptor recognizes is not known. Base qualities are not provided; no much larger clone lies one nucleotide away. CDR1 and CDR2 are drawn from the germline V gene: SGHRS, YFSETQ. Its CDR3 holds 15 amino acids, cysteine through phenylalanine. The DNA shown is the 45-base CDR3, in frame from base 1. Trimming removed 4 bases from V and 9 bases from J; the gene matches leave 14 bases unexplained. The clonotype was recovered from an adult in good health. This receptor chain uses TRBV5-1 and TRBJ1-2; TRBD1 agrees with 8 junctional bases. Sequences were derived from peripheral blood, sampled on day 0 of AZD1222 vaccination. The CDR3 amino acid sequence is: CASSPGTGDLVRYTF. The sequence in DNA is TGCGCCAGCAGCCCAGGGACAGGCGACCTTGTTCGCTACACCTTC.